Following are 25 T cell receptor beta chains from one sample sequenced in a study of identical twins. TCRdb redid the calling of the 5' RACE reads with MiXCR, one entry per CDR3 protein. The top ten clones hold roughly 0.5% of a sample with 450,000 or so distinct CDR3 sequences, 13% to 15% of them seen once. The sample was also linked to a second study, of yellow fever vaccine responses in identical twins.

Sequenced: CD4+ T cells sorted from blood. The receptor source for this set is a woman under 30 in good health.

This clonotype was seen only a few times. The chain is built from TRBV5-5 and TRBJ2-2; D ambiguous. The CDR3 spans 16 residues. Germline CDR1 SGHKS, CDR2 YYEKEE (reference sequence). V gave up 0 bases and J gave up 5 bases, with 14 bases separating them. The CDR3 sequence is CASSLEVSRWTGELFF. In nucleotides, the CDR3 is TGTGCCAGCAGCTTGGAGGTGTCTAGATGGACCGGGGAGCTGTTTTTT.

This rearrangement joins TRBV6-1 to TRBJ1-5; 7 bases align to TRBD1. V shed 5 bases, J shed 1 base, and the junction held 5 bases outside the gene matches. CDR1 is MNHNS and CDR2 is SASEGT in the germline V gene. This CDR3 contains 15 residues. For the CDR3, the DNA is TGTGCCAGCAGTACAGGGGACGGAAGCAATCAGCCCCAGCATTTT. It yields the protein CASSTGDGSNQPQHF.

The chain joins TRBV7-9 to TRBJ2-5, with unresolved D. The V and J ends lost 3 bases and 4 bases respectively, with 15 bases between them. Per germline, CDR1 SEHNR and CDR2 FQNEAQ (reference sequence). The CDR3 loop spans 15 amino acids. The CDR3 here is CASSFPVGPRETQYF. CDR3 nucleotide sequence: TGTGCCAGCAGCTTCCCAGTCGGGCCGCGAGAGACCCAGTACTTC.

This rearrangement joins TRBV5-1 to TRBJ2-2; D unresolved. V dropped 7 bases and J dropped 1 base, with 8 bases sitting between them. Germline V gives CDR1 SGHRS, CDR2 YFSETQ. The CDR3 sequence is 13 residues long. The DNA of the CDR3 is TGCGCCAGCGGCTCAGGGAACACCGGGGAGCTGTTTTTT. Translated: CASGSGNTGELFF.

The V and J genes are TRBV12-3 or TRBV12-4 and TRBJ1-5, with 8 positions matching TRBD1. The closer fit of TRBJ2-3 to the DNA end suggests the J call may be wrong. The length of the CDR3 is 16 residues. Here the CDR3 reads CASSRTGMEWNQPQYF. CDR3 bases: TGTGCCAGCAGCAGGACAGGGATGGAGTGGAATCAGCCCCAGTATTTT.

The V call is TRBV12-3 or TRBV12-4, the J call TRBJ1-2; 8 positions agree with TRBD1. Losses at the gene ends were 5 bases for V and 3 bases for J; bases not matched to a gene: 2. The CDR3 loop spans 13 amino acids. CDR3 sequence: CASSPTGDYGYTF. The CDR3 region has the DNA TGTGCCAGCAGTCCGACAGGGGACTATGGCTACACCTTC.

This clonotype has just a few counts. CDR3 DNA: TGCGCCAGCAGCCAAGATCAGTCGTCAGGGAACACTGAAGCTTTCTTT. This gives the protein CASSQDQSSGNTEAFF. This chain uses TRBV4-3 with TRBJ1-1, with D unclear. Looked up from germline, CDR1 is LGHNA and CDR2 is YSLEER. V dropped 0 bases and J dropped 1 base, with 12 bases sitting between them. The length of the CDR3 is 16 residues.

The chain recombines TRBV1 with TRBJ1-6. TRBV1 is recorded as a pseudogene. The CDR3 totals 18 residues. The CDR3 region is CTSSQEFWVRSYNSPLHF. CDR3 in DNA: TGCACCAGCAGCCAAGAGTTCTGGGTCAGAAGCTATAATTCACCCCTCCACTTT.

This clonotype was counted once. Written as DNA, the CDR3 is TGCAGTACCAAAAAAGCGGGGGGGCTAAACGAGCAGTACTTC. Amino acid sequence: CSTKKAGGLNEQYF. This rearrangement joins TRBV20-1 to TRBJ2-7; TRBD2 matches at 10 bases. Losses at the gene ends were 8 bases for V and 5 bases for J; bases not matched to a gene: 12. CDR1 is DFQATT and CDR2 is SNEGSKA in the germline V gene (reference sequence). There are 14 residues in the CDR3.

CDR3 amino acids: CASSVANGGPGEQFF. CDR3 nucleotide sequence: TGTGCCAGCAGCGTAGCTAACGGGGGGCCGGGTGAGCAGTTCTTC. This sequence joins TRBV9 and TRBJ2-1; weak D call: TRBD2 (7 bases). Germline loops: CDR1 SGDLS, CDR2 YYNGEE. The CDR3 runs 15 residues. V lost 0 bases and J 9 bases, leaving 16 bases between the germline ends.

This clonotype was detected a few times. The rearrangement joins TRBV5-6 to TRBJ1-1, with TRBD1 matching over 7 bases. The trim removed 1 base at V and 1 base at J, leaving 4 bases unmatched. The germline V gene has CDR1 SGHDT and CDR2 YYEEEE. The CDR3 totals 15 residues. CDR3 region: CASSLIGTENTEAFF. The CDR3 bases are TGTGCCAGCAGCTTGATCGGGACAGAGAACACTGAAGCTTTCTTT.

This clonotype appeared a single time. This rearrangement joins TRBV3-1 to TRBJ2-7, with no clear D. Germline CDR1 reads LGHDT; CDR2 reads YNNKEL (reference sequence). This CDR3 region has 15 residues. The V gene lost 0 bases and the J gene lost 9 bases, with 18 bases spanning the gap. The CDR3 nucleotides are TGTGCCAGCAGCCAAGAAAACAGTCCCGATAGCCGGCAGTACTTC. This encodes CASSQENSPDSRQYF.

The chain combines TRBV5-1 with TRBJ2-7; 13 nucleotides agree with TRBD2. The trim removed 4 bases at V and 6 bases at J, leaving 7 bases unmatched. Germline V lookup: CDR1 SGHRS, CDR2 YFSETQ. CDR3 length equals 15 residues. This CDR3 reads CASSTGLAGQGEQYF. In nucleotides, the CDR3 is TGCGCCAGCAGCACGGGACTAGCGGGGCAGGGCGAGCAGTACTTC.

CDR3 sequence (DNA): TGTGCCAGCAGCGTAGTACCGGGAGTTAATGAAAAACTGTTTTTT. This translates into CASSVVPGVNEKLFF. The gene calls are TRBV9 and TRBJ1-4; D is unresolved. CDR1 and CDR2 (germline): SGDLS, YYNGEE. The germline V and J ends were trimmed by 0 bases and 4 bases, with 10 bases remaining between them. The CDR3 runs 15 residues.

The CDR3 DNA reads as TGTGCCAGCAGTCCGGGACTAGACTATGGCTACACCTTC. Translation: CASSPGLDYGYTF. This sequence joins TRBV28 and TRBJ1-2; D is perhaps TRBD1 (5 bases). The CDR3 is 13 residues long. Trimming removed 5 bases at V and 3 bases at J, with 10 bases between. Germline CDR1 and CDR2: MDHEN and SYDVKM.

The chain is built from TRBV20-1 and TRBJ2-4, with 8 positions matching TRBD1. Germline CDR1 reads DFQATT; CDR2 reads SNEGSKA (reference sequence). The CDR3 contains 17 residues. V trimming: 3 bases; J trimming: 0 bases; junction bases outside the gene matches: 10. This CDR3 reads CSASPSGRGLAKNIQYF. DNA of the CDR3: TGCAGTGCTAGTCCGTCGGGCAGGGGGCTAGCCAAAAACATTCAGTACTTC.

This clonotype was recorded many times. This rearrangement joins TRBV7-2 to TRBJ1-1, with 9 bases that match TRBD1. CDR1 and CDR2 (germline): SGHTA, FQGNSA. Trimming cost V 5 bases and J 5 bases; bases outside gene matches: 3. This CDR3 spans 13 amino acids. CDR3 residues: CASSRDRVTEAFF. CDR3 DNA: TGTGCCAGCAGCCGGGACAGGGTGACTGAAGCTTTCTTT.

This clonotype was recorded at least ten times. The rearrangement links TRBV12-5 to TRBJ2-1; the match to TRBD1 covers 7 bases. The germline V gene encodes CDR1 LGHNT and CDR2 FRNRAP. J was trimmed by 0 bases and V by 1 base; bases with no gene match: 9. This CDR3 has 18 residues. This chain's CDR3 is CASGLEGQPGLSYNEQFF. In DNA form, the CDR3 reads TGTGCTAGTGGTTTGGAGGGACAGCCGGGCCTCTCCTACAATGAGCAGTTCTTC.

The chain employs TRBV20-1 and TRBJ2-5, with TRBD1 matching over 7 bases. The J segment lost 1 base and the V segment lost 3 bases, leaving 2 bases of the junction unmatched. CDR1 DFQATT and CDR2 SNEGSKA come from the germline V gene (reference sequence). The CDR3 has 13 amino acids. CDR3 sequence: CSASTGVQETQYF. CDR3 nucleotide sequence: TGCAGTGCTAGCACAGGGGTCCAAGAGACCCAGTACTTC.

In this sample, this clonotype turned up a few times. The chain couples TRBV20-1 to TRBJ2-7; the D is unclear. This CDR3 has 12 residues. Trimming left V 6 bases short and J 2 bases short, with 11 bases between. The germline V gene has CDR1 DFQATT and CDR2 SNEGSKA (reference sequence). The CDR3 loop is CSAEALTYEQYF. The CDR3, as DNA: TGCAGTGCCGAGGCCCTGACCTACGAGCAGTACTTC.

The rearrangement joins TRBV20-1 to TRBJ1-6; 9 nucleotides agree with TRBD1. V shed 5 bases and J 14 bases; nucleotides not matched to a gene: 10. The length of the CDR3 is 13 residues. CDR1 is DFQATT, CDR2 SNEGSKA, per germline (reference sequence). The CDR3 sequence is CSAQRTGEGALHF. CDR3 sequence (DNA): TGCAGTGCTCAAAGGACAGGGGAAGGTGCCCTCCACTTT.

The chain combines TRBV20-1 with TRBJ2-1, with D tentatively TRBD2 (6 bases). The CDR3 sequence is 15 residues long. Germline V gives CDR1 DFQATT, CDR2 SNEGSKA (reference sequence). The V and J ends lost 0 bases and 2 bases respectively, with 11 bases between them. The CDR3 region has the DNA TGCAGTGCTAGAGAGCGGGGCGGACCCTACAATGAGCAGTTCTTC. As protein: CSARERGGPYNEQFF.

This clonotype was recorded once. This chain connects TRBV18 to TRBJ2-5; no firm D call. This CDR3 has 15 residues. V shed 3 bases and J shed 3 bases, with 14 bases lying between them. Per germline, CDR1 KGHSH and CDR2 LQKENI. In DNA form, the CDR3 reads TGTGCCAGCTCACCGCATCATCTAGATAAAGAGACCCAGTACTTC. Translated, it gives CASSPHHLDKETQYF.

The chain uses TRBV15 and TRBJ2-1; 10 bases are a match to TRBD2. V was clipped by 2 bases and J by 7 bases; unmatched bases: 8. CDR3 length: 16 amino acids. Per the germline V gene, CDR1 is LNHNV and CDR2 is YYDKDF (reference sequence). This chain's CDR3 is CATSRLVAGGLNEQFF. The CDR3 bases are TGTGCCACCAGCAGACTCGTAGCGGGGGGCCTAAATGAGCAGTTCTTC. Drawing the rest from reference TRBV15 and TRBJ2-1, the complete variable domain is DAMVIQNPRYQVTQFGKPVTLSCSQTLNHNVMYWYQQKSSQAPKLLFHYYDKDFNNEADTPDNFQSRRPNTSFCFLDIRSPGLGDTAMYLCATSRLVAGGLNEQFFGPGTRLTVL.

There are a few counts of this clonotype. This chain joins TRBV6-1 and TRBJ2-2; TRBD1 agrees at 10 bases. V lost 2 bases to trimming and J lost 4 bases; unmatched junction nucleotides: 4. The germline CDR1 and CDR2 sequences are MNHNS and SASEGT. CDR3 size: 16 residues. CDR3 region: CASSETTGGITGELFF. The CDR3 bases are TGTGCCAGCAGTGAAACGACAGGGGGCATCACCGGGGAGCTGTTTTTT.